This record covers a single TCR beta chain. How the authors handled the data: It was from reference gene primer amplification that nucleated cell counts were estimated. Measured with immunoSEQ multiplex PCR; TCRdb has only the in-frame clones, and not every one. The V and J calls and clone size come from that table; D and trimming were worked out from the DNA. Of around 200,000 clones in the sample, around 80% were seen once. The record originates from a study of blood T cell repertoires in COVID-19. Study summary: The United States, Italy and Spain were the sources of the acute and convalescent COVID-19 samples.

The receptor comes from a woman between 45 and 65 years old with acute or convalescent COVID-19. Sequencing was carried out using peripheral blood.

This CDR3 is CASSQGSGYSYEQYF. The CDR3 region has the DNA TGTGCCAGCAGCCAAGGGAGCGGGTACTCCTACGAGCAGTACTTC. This chain joins TRBV3-1 (or the pseudogene TRBV3-2) and TRBJ2-7; weak D call: TRBD2 (6 bases). The CDR3 has 15 amino acids. The germline CDR1 and CDR2 sequences are LGHDT and YNNKEL (reference sequence). Trimming cost V 1 base and J 0 bases, with 10 bases left between them.